This T cell receptor beta chain was identified during a study of T cells in Graves' hyperthyroidism and ophthalmopathy. Study conclusions and caveats: Researchers found most expanded thyroid clonotypes above 0.001 in blood as well.

Researchers amplified the TCR beta CDR3 regions from RNA transcripts. TCR CDR3 regions were first amplified by RT-PCR with HTBI primers. TCRdb independently ran MiXCR on the multiplex PCR reads; one entry per CDR3 protein. The profile shows hundreds of thousands of distinct CDR3 sequences, roughly 15% of them singletons. This clonotype was seen a handful of times. Its antigen is currently unknown. The trim removed 2 bases at V and 4 bases at J, leaving 7 bases unmatched. Per germline, CDR1 ENHRY and CDR2 SYGVKD. The CDR3 has 17 amino acids. The V and J genes are TRBV10-3 and TRBJ2-6; TRBD1 matches at 8 bases. The sample taken for sequencing was blood. This sequence was found in a woman aged 45-65 years with Graves' ophthalmopathy. The CDR3 region is CAISEAGGALGANVLTF. In nucleotides, the CDR3 is TGTGCCATCAGTGAGGCAGGGGGCGCGTTGGGGGCCAACGTCCTGACTTTC.